The 26 T cell receptor beta chains below were found in one sample sequenced in a study of T cells in localized non-small cell lung cancer. The method was immunoSEQ multiplex PCR; TCRdb's version includes in-frame clones alone and lacks a portion of them. The sample has roughly 1,800 clones, approximately 25% seen once. The starting material was normal lung tissue next to the tumor, obtained before any cancer treatment. All receptors come from a woman aged 40-69 years with stage II squamous cell lung carcinoma.

By proportion, this clone is medium-sized. The V call is TRBV11-3, the J call TRBJ1-1; tentative D call: TRBD1 (5 bases). Germline CDR1 is SGHNT and CDR2 is YENEEA. Deletions cut 1 base from V and 7 bases from J, with 16 bases between. CDR3 size: 15 residues. CDR3 protein: CASSLVRGGPFEAFF. As DNA, the CDR3 is TGTGCCAGCAGCTTAGTTAGGGGAGGCCCCTTTGAAGCTTTCTTT. Combining the CDR3 with reference TRBV11-3 and TRBJ1-1 gives the whole variable domain EAGVVQSPRYKIIEKKQPVAFWCNPISGHNTLYWYLQNLGQGPELLIRYENEEAVDDSQLPKDRFSAERLKGVDSTLKIQPAELGDSAVYLCASSLVRGGPFEAFFGQGTRLTVV.

This chain links TRBV14 with TRBJ2-1; D is perhaps TRBD2 (5 bases). CDR3 length: 15 amino acids. Germline CDR1 is SGHDN and CDR2 is FVKESK. With 0 bases removed from V and 8 bases from J, the gap between germline ends came to 14 bases. As DNA, the CDR3 is TGTGCCAGCAGCCAAGAACAGCGGTCTGTGGATGAGCAGTTCTTC. Translated: CASSQEQRSVDEQFF.

This clone has a handful of counts. This chain connects TRBV30 to TRBJ1-1; D may be TRBD1 (5 bases). The V gene's germline CDR1 is GTSNPN and CDR2 SVGIG (reference sequence). V was clipped by 8 bases and J by 1 base, with 8 bases between them. The length of the CDR3 is 11 residues. The CDR3 protein is CAADRNTEAFF. The CDR3 nucleotides read TGTGCCGCAGACAGGAACACTGAAGCTTTCTTT.

V usage is TRBV1 and J usage is TRBJ2-7; the D segment call TRBD1 is taken from the table without a DNA check. TRBV1 is flagged as a pseudogene. This CDR3 has 15 residues. The CDR3 sequence is CASSRSRQGFDEQYF. CDR3 nucleotide sequence: TGCGCCAGCAGCCGCTCTAGGCAGGGGTTCGACGAGCAGTACTTC.

The chain recombines TRBV1 with TRBJ1-1. TRBV1 is designated a pseudogene. The CDR3 is made up of 17 amino acids. This CDR3 is CASSQDGGTLVNTEAFF. Here the CDR3 DNA reads TGCGCCAGCAGCCAAGATGGGGGGACGTTAGTGAACACTGAAGCTTTCTTT.

This clone has just a few counts. The chain carries TRBV6-8 and TRBJ1-3, with D perhaps TRBD1 (5 bases). The CDR3 sequence is 14 residues long. Germline CDR1 and CDR2: MNHGY and SAAAGT. V was cut by 6 bases and J by 7 bases, with 16 bases left in between. CDR3 residues: CASRSGGGGNTIYF. In DNA form, the CDR3 reads TGTGCCAGCAGGTCCGGGGGAGGAGGGAACACCATATATTTT.

This clone has only a few counts. This chain uses TRBV19 with TRBJ2-6; perhaps TRBD2 as D (5 bases). V was clipped by 5 bases and J by 1 base, with 12 bases between them. The CDR3 is made up of 16 amino acids. Germline loops: CDR1 LNHDA, CDR2 SQIVND (reference sequence). In DNA form, the CDR3 reads TGTGCCAGTAGTCCTGACTACAGTTCTGGGGCCAACGTCCTGACTTTC. Amino acid sequence: CASSPDYSSGANVLTF.

The chain couples TRBV19 to TRBJ1-2; 9 bases fit TRBD1. J lost 8 bases, V lost 6 bases, and 10 bases had no gene match. The CDR3 runs to 14 residues. Looked up from germline, CDR1 is LNHDA and CDR2 is SQIVND (reference sequence). CDR3 sequence reads: CASRTGGGLTGYTF. CDR3 bases: TGTGCCAGTAGGACAGGGGGAGGCTTAACCGGCTACACCTTC. Filled out from reference TRBV19 and TRBJ1-2, the complete variable domain reads DGGITQSPKYLFRKEGQNVTLSCEQNLNHDAMYWYRQDPGQGLRLIYYSQIVNDFQKGDIAEGYSVSREKKESFPLTVTSAQKNPTAFYLCASRTGGGLTGYTFGSGTRLTVV.

This chain joins TRBV19 and TRBJ2-1, with TRBD2 matching 9 bases. This CDR3 has 16 residues. With V trimmed by 1 base and J by 6 bases, 7 bases remained unmatched. CDR1 and CDR2 (germline): LNHDA, SQIVND (reference sequence). Written as DNA, the CDR3 is TGTGCCAGTAGTATAGGAGGACTAGCGCTTGGCAATGAGCAGTTCTTC. As protein: CASSIGGLALGNEQFF. Full variable domain (outside the CDR3, taken from reference TRBV19 and TRBJ2-1): DGGITQSPKYLFRKEGQNVTLSCEQNLNHDAMYWYRQDPGQGLRLIYYSQIVNDFQKGDIAEGYSVSREKKESFPLTVTSAQKNPTAFYLCASSIGGLALGNEQFFGPGTRLTVL.

This clone was found a few times. The V call is TRBV6-1, the J call TRBJ2-7, with D perhaps matching TRBD2 (5 bases). Germline V gene sequence: CDR1 MNHNS, CDR2 SASEGT. Trimming pared 0 bases from V and 2 bases from J, leaving 20 bases between. The CDR3 sequence is 18 residues long. DNA of the CDR3: TGTGCCAGCAGTGAAGCACAGCTCGGCCTTCTGGAGGCCTACGAGCAGTACTTC. Residues: CASSEAQLGLLEAYEQYF.

This clone was found a few times. V is TRBV9 and J is TRBJ2-2; possible D gene TRBD1, 6 bases. V was cut by 0 bases and J by 3 bases, with 9 bases left in between. The CDR3 extends over 15 amino acids. The germline V gene encodes CDR1 SGDLS and CDR2 YYNGEE. The CDR3 region has the DNA TGTGCCAGCAGCGTAGGGGGGCGGCACACCGGGGAGCTGTTTTTT. Protein sequence: CASSVGGRHTGELFF.

This clone is deemed medium-sized. V usage is TRBV6-8 and J usage is TRBJ2-6, with D possibly matching TRBD1 (6 bases). Germline V gives CDR1 MNHGY, CDR2 SAAAGT. This CDR3 is built from 15 residues. Trimming cost V 5 bases and J 0 bases, with 8 bases left between them. The CDR3 spells CASSEDSSGANVLTF. The CDR3 DNA sequence: TGTGCCAGCAGTGAGGACAGCTCTGGGGCCAACGTCCTGACTTTC.

This sequence joins TRBV29-1 and TRBJ2-3; 7 bases map to TRBD2. Germline-derived CDR1 and CDR2 are SQVTM and ANQGSEA. This CDR3 has 15 residues. With V trimmed by 6 bases and J by 0 bases, 9 bases remained unmatched. CDR3 nucleotide sequence: TGCAGCGTCAAAGCGGGAACGACTAGCACAGATACGCAGTATTTT. Amino acids: CSVKAGTTSTDTQYF.

This clone was observed a few times. This chain links TRBV5-1 with TRBJ2-5; 10 bases are shared with TRBD1. Per the germline V gene, CDR1 is SGHRS and CDR2 is YFSETQ. This CDR3 comprises 15 residues. V lost 4 bases and J lost 0; bases outside the gene matches: 3. CDR3 loop: CASSVTGGHQETQYF. CDR3 sequence (DNA): TGCGCCAGCAGCGTGACAGGGGGCCACCAAGAGACCCAGTACTTC. Drawing the rest from reference TRBV5-1 and TRBJ2-5, the complete variable domain is KAGVTQTPRYLIKTRGQQVTLSCSPISGHRSVSWYQQTPGQGLQFLFEYFSETQRNKGNFPGRFSGRQFSNSRSEMNVSTLELGDSALYLCASSVTGGHQETQYFGPGTRLLVL.

This clone turned up a few times. V and J are TRBV9 and TRBJ2-2; 7 bases map to TRBD1. Unmatched junction bases numbered 4, after V lost 2 bases and J lost 3 bases. Looked up from germline, CDR1 is SGDLS and CDR2 is YYNGEE. The CDR3 length is 15 residues. The CDR3 is CASSVGQADTGELFF. The CDR3 DNA is TGTGCCAGCAGCGTCGGACAGGCAGACACCGGGGAGCTGTTTTTT. Full variable domain (remainder filled in from reference TRBV9 and TRBJ2-2): DSGVTQTPKHLITATGQRVTLRCSPRSGDLSVYWYQQSLDQGLQFLIQYYNGEERAKGNILERFSAQQFPDLHSELNLSSLELGDSALYFCASSVGQADTGELFFGEGSRLTVL.

This clone has a handful of counts. This chain uses TRBV9 with TRBJ1-1, with D possibly being TRBD1 (5 bases). V shed 0 bases and J shed 0 bases, with 9 bases lying between them. This CDR3 spans 15 amino acids. Looked up from germline, CDR1 is SGDLS and CDR2 is YYNGEE. Written as DNA, the CDR3 is TGTGCCAGCAGCGTAGGCTGGGGGGTGAACACTGAAGCTTTCTTT. It translates to CASSVGWGVNTEAFF.

The rearrangement links TRBV6-8 to TRBJ1-2; 9 nucleotides align to TRBD1. After removal of 2 bases from V and 2 bases from J, the junction contained 6 bases not matched to a gene. In germline, CDR1 is MNHGY, CDR2 SAAAGT. CDR3 length equals 16 residues. Here the CDR3 reads CASSYDAGTGNYGYTF. The CDR3 nucleotides are TGTGCCAGCAGTTACGACGCCGGGACAGGGAACTATGGCTACACCTTC.

The V gene is TRBV19, the J gene TRBJ1-1; tentatively, D is TRBD1 (5 bases). CDR1 LNHDA and CDR2 SQIVND come from the germline V gene (reference sequence). Trimming removed 8 bases at V and 10 bases at J, with 29 bases between. The CDR3 runs to 16 residues. The chain's CDR3 is CASCPRRSDTDSGAFF. The CDR3 nucleotides read TGTGCCAGTTGCCCCCGGAGGTCCGATACCGACAGTGGAGCTTTCTTT.

The genes are TRBV9 and TRBJ2-7, with D perhaps TRBD2 (6 bases). The CDR3 contains 15 residues. Trimming cost V 0 bases and J 6 bases, with 16 bases left between them. Germline CDR1 reads SGDLS; CDR2 reads YYNGEE. CDR3 sequence reads: CASSVEGSGRSEQYF. In DNA, the CDR3 is TGTGCCAGCAGCGTAGAGGGTAGCGGTAGATCCGAGCAGTACTTC.

This clone appeared a single time. CDR3 loop: CASSPGRGRIETQYF. CDR3 DNA sequence: TGTGCCAGCAGTCCGGGCCGGGGACGAATTGAGACCCAGTACTTC. The chain employs TRBV16 and TRBJ2-5; either TRBD1 or TRBD2 may fit D (5 bases each). The CDR3 is made up of 15 amino acids. Trimming took 6 bases from V and 5 from J, leaving 19 bases between them. Germline V lookup: CDR1 KGHSY, CDR2 FQNENV.

In its sample, this clone was seen a few times. The chain recombines TRBV6-8 with TRBJ2-2; D call uncertain. The length of the CDR3 is 14 residues. Germline values: CDR1 MNHGY, CDR2 SAAAGT. V lost 5 bases to trimming and J lost 0 bases, with 7 bases between them. CDR3 amino acids: CASSEFPNTGELFF. CDR3 in DNA: TGTGCCAGCAGTGAGTTTCCGAACACCGGGGAGCTGTTTTTT.

J is TRBJ1-2 and V is TRBV5-1; D not resolved. Germline CDR1 is SGHRS and CDR2 is YFSETQ. V was pared by 0 bases and J by 5 bases, with 11 bases between. The CDR3 consists of 14 residues. The CDR3 DNA sequence: TGCGCCAGCAGCTTGGCCGGGCCAGATTATGGCTACACCTTC. Protein: CASSLAGPDYGYTF.

This clone is deemed medium-sized. The chain carries TRBV6-8 and TRBJ2-3, with TRBD2 matching 13 bases. Germline assignment: CDR1 MNHGY and CDR2 SAAAGT. The CDR3 has 15 residues. After removal of 5 bases from V and 1 base from J, the junction contained 0 bases not matched to a gene. The CDR3 here is CASSGLAGGTDTQYF. CDR3 sequence (DNA): TGTGCCAGCAGTGGACTAGCGGGAGGCACAGATACGCAGTATTTT.

This clone was found a few times. The V and J genes are TRBV9 and TRBJ1-4; 7 nucleotides match TRBD1. The V and J ends lost 3 bases and 4 bases, in that order; junction bases with no gene match: 6. There are 15 residues in the CDR3. CDR1 SGDLS and CDR2 YYNGEE come from the germline V gene. The DNA of the CDR3 is TGTGCCAGCAGCGACGGGACAGCCGGTAATGAAAAACTGTTTTTT. Encoded protein: CASSDGTAGNEKLFF.

V is TRBV28 and J is TRBJ1-1; D remains unclear. The CDR3 runs 15 residues. The germline V and J ends were trimmed by 1 base and 0 bases, with 9 bases remaining between them. The germline gives CDR1 MDHEN, CDR2 SYDVKM. CDR3 sequence (DNA): TGTGCCAGCAGTTTATCCGGGCGGTTGAACACTGAAGCTTTCTTT. It is translated as CASSLSGRLNTEAFF.

This clone was seen a few times. The chain recombines TRBV6-8 with TRBJ1-1; D is perhaps TRBD1 (6 bases). V was pared by 10 bases and J by 4 bases, with 19 bases between. CDR1 is MNHGY and CDR2 is SAAAGT in the germline V gene. The CDR3 has 14 residues. This CDR3 is CAIMGGNGGTEAFF. The CDR3 DNA reads as TGTGCCATCATGGGGGGCAACGGGGGCACTGAAGCTTTCTTT.